This TCR beta chain was sequenced during a study of blood T cell dynamics during melanoma immunotherapy. Overall study context: First-line therapy was either pembrolizumab or nivolumab with ipilimumab for metastatic melanoma.

Here immunoSEQ multiplex PCR was the method, and the copy in TCRdb shows in-frame clones only, minus some. Here the sample spans more than 9,000 clones, about 89% being singletons. The CDR3 loop spans 15 amino acids. Germline assignment: CDR1 MDHEN and CDR2 SYDVKM. Trimming shortened V by 1 base and J by 0 bases, and 7 bases separated the two germline ends. As to time point: week 3, after first cycle of checkpoint inhibitor. Patients with prior systemic cancer treatment, concomitant immunosuppressants, or other active malignancies were excluded. The sequence came from a human donor with melanoma. This sequence joins TRBV28 and TRBJ1-5, with D perhaps TRBD1 (6 bases). The starting material was blood, obtained from a patient treated with checkpoint blockade. The CDR3, as DNA: TGTGCCAGCAGTTTATCGGGGGCTAGCAATCAGCCCCAGCATTTT. Its translation is CASSLSGASNQPQHF.